Each of the 12 T cell receptor beta chains below was sequenced from the same sample in a study of cytomegalovirus exposure and HLA in healthy donors. Both 60 Vbeta primers and 13 Jbeta primers went into the PCR. The method was immunoSEQ multiplex PCR; TCRdb's version includes in-frame clones alone and lacks a portion of them. The table has about 150,000 clones, roughly 80% seen once; the top ten hold 2.5% to 3%. The sequenced sample was PBMCs. The receptor set was obtained from a woman under 40 in good health and CMV-seronegative.

V is TRBV9 and J is TRBJ2-3; TRBD2 matches 8 bases. V trimming: 4 bases; J trimming: 2 bases; junction bases outside the gene matches: 15. The CDR3 has 18 residues. Germline values: CDR1 SGDLS, CDR2 YYNGEE. The CDR3 protein is CASSPTGGSGFVTDTQYF. CDR3 DNA: TGTGCCAGCAGCCCAACGGGGGGGTCGGGGTTCGTCACAGATACGCAGTATTTT.

J is TRBJ2-2 and V is TRBV7-9; 7 nucleotides line up with TRBD1. The CDR3 sequence is 19 residues long. Trimming cost V 3 bases and J 7 bases; bases outside gene matches: 20. The germline V gene has CDR1 SEHNR and CDR2 FQNEAQ (reference sequence). CDR3 sequence (DNA): TGTGCCAGCAGCTTCACCGGGACAGACCTCATGGGGGATTTCGGGGAGCTGTTTTTT. It specifies CASSFTGTDLMGDFGELFF. The full variable domain, rest sourced from reference TRBV7-9 and TRBJ2-2, is DTGVSQNPRHKITKRGQNVTFRCDPISEHNRLYWYRQTLGQGPEFLTYFQNEAQLEKSRLLSDRFSAERPKGSFSTLEIQRTEQGDSAMYLCASSFTGTDLMGDFGELFFGEGSRLTVL.

The chain recombines TRBV14 with TRBJ2-7; 13 nucleotides align to TRBD2. Trimming removed 3 bases from V and 7 bases from J; junction bases left unmatched: 6. This CDR3 has 15 residues. CDR1 and CDR2 from the germline V gene are SGHDN and FVKESK. The CDR3, as DNA: TGTGCCAGCAGCCAGGCACTAGCGGGAGGGAAGGAGCAGTACTTC. Translated, it gives CASSQALAGGKEQYF.

This clone showed up just a few times. The chain employs TRBV4-2 and TRBJ1-1; 9 nucleotides align to TRBD1. The CDR3 loop spans 18 amino acids. V gave up 2 bases and J gave up 0 bases; unmatched junction bases: 10. The germline CDR1 and CDR2 sequences are LGHNA and YNFKEQ. The CDR3 nucleotides are TGTGCCAGCAGCCAACGTACCGGGACAGGGAGAATGAACACTGAAGCTTTCTTT. This codes for CASSQRTGTGRMNTEAFF.

The chain employs TRBV7-9 and TRBJ2-5; TRBD1 is a possible D gene (5 bases). The V and J ends lost 5 bases and 1 base respectively, with 11 bases between them. The CDR3 has 14 residues. Per germline, CDR1 SEHNR and CDR2 FQNEAQ (reference sequence). The CDR3 spells CASSLRGSQETQYF. The CDR3 region has the DNA TGTGCCAGCAGCCTAAGGGGTAGCCAAGAGACCCAGTACTTC.

The table lists this clone with a few counts. The chain has TRBV5-1 and TRBJ1-1; 7 nucleotides match TRBD1. This CDR3 is built from 15 residues. V was clipped by 4 bases and J by 3 bases; unmatched bases: 9. Germline lookup yields CDR1 SGHRS and CDR2 YFSETQ. The CDR3 spells CASSGSGQSHTEAFF. In nucleotides, the CDR3 is TGCGCCAGCAGCGGATCGGGACAGTCGCACACTGAAGCTTTCTTT. Full variable domain (remainder filled in from reference TRBV5-1 and TRBJ1-1): KAGVTQTPRYLIKTRGQQVTLSCSPISGHRSVSWYQQTPGQGLQFLFEYFSETQRNKGNFPGRFSGRQFSNSRSEMNVSTLELGDSALYLCASSGSGQSHTEAFFGQGTRLTVV.

The J gene is TRBJ2-4, the V gene TRBV20-1, with D hard to call. Germline assignment: CDR1 DFQATT and CDR2 SNEGSKA (reference sequence). V gave up 6 bases and J gave up 8 bases, with 11 bases separating them. The CDR3 covers 11 residues. The CDR3 loop reads CSARPGYIQYF. DNA of the CDR3: TGCAGTGCCCGTCCCGGGTACATTCAGTACTTC.

Here the CDR3 DNA reads TGTGCCAGCAGCGTAGGAGGGAGGGACATACAAGAGACCCAGTACTTC. Its translation: CASSVGGRDIQETQYF. The chain uses TRBV9 and TRBJ2-5; TRBD2 might be the D (7 bases). Trimming took off 0 bases at V and 2 bases at J, with 14 bases between the two ends. The CDR3 length is 16 residues. Looked up from germline, CDR1 is SGDLS and CDR2 is YYNGEE. The whole variable domain, remainder taken from reference TRBV9 and TRBJ2-5, is DSGVTQTPKHLITATGQRVTLRCSPRSGDLSVYWYQQSLDQGLQFLIQYYNGEERAKGNILERFSAQQFPDLHSELNLSSLELGDSALYFCASSVGGRDIQETQYFGPGTRLLVL.

The gene calls are TRBV7-6 and TRBJ2-7, with TRBD1 identical over 8 bases. CDR1 is SGHVS and CDR2 is FNYEAQ in the germline V gene. Unmatched junction bases numbered 2, after V lost 5 bases and J lost 5 bases. This CDR3 region has 12 residues. Written as DNA, the CDR3 is TGTGCCAGCAGCGGACAGGGTAACGAGCAGTACTTC. This translates into CASSGQGNEQYF.

The chain joins TRBV5-8 to TRBJ1-5; 8 positions match TRBD1. Germline trimming cut 10 bases from V and 6 bases from J; bases unmatched to any gene: 15. CDR3 size: 15 residues. CDR1 is SGHTS, CDR2 YDEGEE, per germline. In DNA, the CDR3 is TGTGCCGCCGGACAGGGAGCGTTCGGGGGTCAGCCCCAGCATTTT. Translated, it gives CAAGQGAFGGQPQHF.

This chain connects TRBV29-1 to TRBJ1-3; unclear D gene. Trimming stripped 4 bases from V and 1 base from J, with 8 bases between. The CDR3 has 13 amino acids. Germline loops: CDR1 SQVTM, CDR2 ANQGSEA. Written as DNA, the CDR3 is TGCAGCGTTGCGGGGTCATCTGGAAACACCATATATTTT. Translating gives CSVAGSSGNTIYF.

V usage is TRBV7-2 and J usage is TRBJ1-6; 9 bases are a match to TRBD1. The germline CDR1 and CDR2 sequences are SGHTA and FQGNSA. V gave up 7 bases and J gave up 7 bases; unmatched junction bases: 8. The CDR3 extends over 15 amino acids. CDR3 sequence: CASTGWTGENSPLHF. The CDR3 bases are TGTGCCAGCACCGGGTGGACAGGGGAGAATTCACCCCTCCACTTT. The whole variable domain, remainder taken from reference TRBV7-2 and TRBJ1-6, is GAGVSQSPSNKVTEKGKDVELRCDPISGHTALYWYRQSLGQGLEFLIYFQGNSAPDKSGLPSDRFSAERTGGSVSTLTIQRTQQEDSAVYLCASTGWTGENSPLHFGNGTRLTVT.